This T cell receptor beta chain was identified during a study of blood T cells in healthy people across ages. Findings of the study overall: Percentage of naive T cells showed a strong correlation with TCR beta diversity.

Note on this clonotype: The antigen is unknown.

The CDR3 loop spans 14 amino acids. CDR1 and CDR2 (germline): LGHDT, YNNKEL (reference sequence). With 2 bases removed from V and 4 bases from J, the gap between germline ends came to 11 bases. Primed by a sample-barcoded 5' primer and a J-beta primer mix, a second PCR proceeded for 7 to 11 cycles. TCRdb passed the 5' RACE reads through MiXCR, listing each CDR3 protein once. The table has some 640,000 distinct CDR3 sequences, more than 40% seen once. The donors, aged roughly 6 to 95, were healthy Caucasians from Russia. Sequencing was carried out using blood. The chain employs TRBV3-1 and TRBJ2-5; D perhaps matches TRBD2 (7 bases). The sequence was collected from a woman aged 60-75 years in good health. The CDR3 nucleotides are TGTGCCAGCAGCCAAAGGGGGGGATCAGAGACCCAGTACTTC. This sequence encodes CASSQRGGSETQYF.